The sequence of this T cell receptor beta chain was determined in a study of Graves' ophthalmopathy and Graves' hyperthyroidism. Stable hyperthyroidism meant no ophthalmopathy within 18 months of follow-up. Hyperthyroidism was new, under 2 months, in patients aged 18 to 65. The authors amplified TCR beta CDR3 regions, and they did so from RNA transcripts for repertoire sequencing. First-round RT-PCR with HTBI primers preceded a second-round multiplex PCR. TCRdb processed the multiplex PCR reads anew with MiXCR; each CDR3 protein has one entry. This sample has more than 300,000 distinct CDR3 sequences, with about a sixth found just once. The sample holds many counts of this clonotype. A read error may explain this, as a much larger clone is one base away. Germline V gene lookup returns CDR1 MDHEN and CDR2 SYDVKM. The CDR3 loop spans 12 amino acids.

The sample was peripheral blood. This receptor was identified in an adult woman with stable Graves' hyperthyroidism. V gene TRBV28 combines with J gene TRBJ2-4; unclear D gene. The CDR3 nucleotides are TGTGCCAGCAGTTATTCCAAAAACATTAAGTACTTC. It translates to CASSYSKNIKYF. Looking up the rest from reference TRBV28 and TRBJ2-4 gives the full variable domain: DVKVTQSSRYLVKRTGEKVFLECVQDMDHENMFWYRQDPGLGLRLIYFSYDVKMKEKGDIPEGYSVSREKKERFSLILESASTNQTSMYLCASSYSKNIKYFGAGTRLSVL.